One TCR beta chain is described in this entry. What antigen it recognizes has not been identified. There are no base qualities to consult, and no much larger clone falls within one base. Synthetic TCR analog templates were spiked into each PCR to estimate absolute template abundance from read counts. TCRbeta CDR3 regions were amplified from genomic DNA with bias-controlled V and J gene primers using the immunoSEQ assay. Rearranged TCRbeta segments were sequenced at approximately 20X coverage. Regarding the original processing steps: Clustering was used to correct sequencing errors, and CDR3s were annotated against IMGT so that V, D and J genes could be assigned. Out-of-frame and stop-codon sequences were excluded, and only productive TCRbeta rearrangements were used in downstream analyses. Clonality was computed as one minus Shannon entropy normalized by the log of the number of unique productive sequences. Fisher's exact test with Benjamini-Hochberg correction, at a threshold of adjusted p below 0.01, was used to find clones that differed between time points or between blood and tumor. Imported from immuneACCESS, the table was reduced by TCRdb to in-frame sequences with V and J called. These copies leave out some clones; in studies compared against another copy, an unresolved V gene accounts for under half, and the cause of the remainder is not known. V and J calls and clone size come straight from that table; D and trimming were deduced from the DNA. For this sample there are about 88,000 clones; roughly 90% appear just once. Roughly 9.4% of the sample belongs to the ten largest clones.

A total of 29 patients with locally advanced or metastatic urothelial carcinoma, treated at Memorial Sloan Kettering on a trial protocol, made up the cohort. Peripheral blood mononuclear cells were collected pretreatment and during treatment, with between 1 and 8 total time points per patient. The Qiagen DNeasy Blood extraction kit was used to purify genomic DNA from total PBMCs and from tumor samples. PBMCs were collected pretreatment and during treatment, and were isolated and stored as previously described. The sample originates from a study of PD-L1 blockade in urothelial cancer (dated by TCRdb to the late 2010s). In terms of the full investigation: Therapy was started in the mid-2010s for all patients, and atezolizumab 1,200 mg was administered intravenously every 3 weeks. About 90% of the 29 patients were identified as males with urothelial cancer of bladder origin, and a prior smoking history was reported by 18 of 29 patients. An ECOG performance status of 0 or 1 was recorded for the patients, and 0 to 3 prior chemotherapy regimens had been received by the patients. Blood samples were analyzed at two time points: 3 weeks after treatment start (second dose) and 6 weeks after treatment start. Blood samples gave median yields of around 140,000 T cells and 65,000 to 85,000 unique TCRs, along with a median clonality of approximately 0.084. The study, an exploratory multi-omic analysis, examined somatic, immune and clinical correlates of response to PD-L1 blockade with atezolizumab in urothelial cancer. Pretreatment tumor samples and matched peripheral blood, collected serially before and after atezolizumab treatment, underwent TCR sequencing. Durable clinical benefit meant progression-free survival longer than 6 months, and TCR features were also tested against progression-free and overall survival. In the same patients who had TCR sequencing, pretreatment tumors also underwent whole exome sequencing and RNA sequencing. Durable clinical benefit was achieved by nine patients but not by the remaining 20. Pretreatment blood TCR-seq was available for about 28 patients, at least one posttreatment blood collection was obtained for 25 or so patients, and tumor TCR-seq was available for 25 or so patients. Overall results and qualifications from the work: Small sample size (n of about 29) and many exploratory analyses mean the results are intended to be hypothesis-generating. A pretreatment peripheral blood TCR clonality below the median was linked to improved progression-free and overall survival. Greater expansion of tumor-associated TCR clones in peripheral blood 3 weeks after the start of treatment was observed in patients with durable benefit (n of about 20, p = 0.022).

This receptor was obtained from a man in his sixties with urothelial cancer. This specimen consisted of PBMCs, obtained around atezolizumab (anti-PD-L1) treatment.

At the DNA level, the sequence is TGTGCCAGCAGCTTAGGTCTAGCGGGAGGGTCTGGAGATACGCAGTATTTT. Its translation is CASSLGLAGGSGDTQYF. The chain is made from TRBV7-2 and TRBJ2-3, with TRBD2 matching 12 junction bases. According to the germline V gene, CDR1 reads SGHTA and CDR2 reads FQGNSA. The CDR3 holds 17 amino acids from the cysteine to the phenylalanine. Only CDR3 DNA remains: 51 bases, in frame from the first base. Relative to germline, V is missing 1 base and J is missing 5 bases, with 7 bases of the junction outside any gene match.